This T cell receptor (beta chain) is from a study of cytomegalovirus exposure and HLA in healthy donors. Study-level background: Early released data had about 80 million unique TCRs, all coming from HLA-typed donors.

CDR1 and CDR2 from the germline V gene are MNHNY and SVGAGI (reference sequence). This CDR3 contains 14 residues. Trimming removed 6 bases from V and 3 bases from J; junction bases left unmatched: 3. The primer mix had 60 Vbeta and 13 Jbeta primers. Method: immunoSEQ multiplex PCR; TCRdb's copy keeps in-frame clones and lacks some. The sample has approximately 160,000 clones, approximately 77% seen once. The sequence was collected from a male donor in good health and CMV-seropositive. The chain has TRBV6-6 and TRBJ1-3, with 9 bases fitting TRBD1. Sequencing was carried out using PBMCs. CDR3 coding DNA: TGTGCCAGCAGCCTGGACAGGGGTGGAAACACCATATATTTT. This gives the protein CASSLDRGGNTIYF.